Included here is one TCR beta chain sequence, with context. Its antigen remains unknown. Combining a sample-barcoded 5' primer with a J-beta primer mix, a second PCR ran for about 7 to 12 cycles. Using its own MiXCR run on the 5' RACE reads, TCRdb lists one record per CDR3 protein. In the table there are hundreds of thousands of distinct CDR3 sequences, over 45% of which are singletons. Each donor gave roughly 10 milliliters of peripheral blood. This sample was included in a study of blood T cells in healthy people across ages. This CDR3 is built from 13 residues. CDR1 is LNHNV, CDR2 YYDKDF, per germline (reference sequence). Study outcomes and limitations: PBMCs went unsorted, and a conclusive naive versus antigen-experienced comparison was therefore prevented.

Sequenced input: blood. The receptor's source is a woman in her sixties in good health. The rearrangement joins TRBV15 to TRBJ2-1, with D unclear. The J call may be faulty, since TRBJ2-7 better matches the DNA end. CDR3 amino acids: CATSGNRGNEQYF. CDR3 DNA sequence: TGTGCCACCAGCGGTAACCGAGGCAATGAGCAGTACTTC.